The subject of this entry is one TCR beta chain. Residents of 24 US areas, aged roughly 18 to 89 years, made up the participants. The data were taken from a study of blood T cell repertoires in COVID-19. Original methodology: Reference gene primer amplification yielded estimated nucleated cell counts. The protocol was immunoSEQ multiplex PCR, while the TCRdb copy is restricted to in-frame clones and leaves out a portion. Clone size and the V and J calls come from that table; the DNA yielded D and trimming. The sample lists fewer than 250,000 clones; around 88% were seen once. Trimming took off 5 bases at V and 7 bases at J, with 12 bases between the two ends. The CDR3 loop spans 13 amino acids. Germline lookup yields CDR1 SEHNR and CDR2 FQNEAQ (reference sequence).

The receptor was derived from a woman between 45 and 60 years old with acute COVID-19. The sequenced sample was PBMCs or T cells enriched from blood (not recorded which). The chain is built from TRBV7-9 and TRBJ2-1; D is possibly TRBD2 (6 bases). The CDR3 nucleotides are TGTGCCAGCAGCACCCCCCGGGGGAATGAGCAGTTCTTC. Its protein product is CASSTPRGNEQFF.